Detailed here is one T cell receptor beta chain. Its antigen is unidentified. The treatment is: roughly 19 received Ad26.COV2.S at low or high dose, single or two shots; 5 received placebo; per-sample allocation not given. The samples were gathered on day 63 after the first injection of vaccine or placebo. With 4 bases clipped from V and 9 bases from J, the junction kept 9 bases outside the gene matches. The CDR3 is 14 amino acids. The germline CDR1 and CDR2 sequences are LGHDT and YNNKEL (reference sequence). This sample was taken from a study of Ad26.COV2.S vaccination and SARS-CoV-2 variants. Points from the study as a whole: Substantial post-vaccination breadth of spike-specific CD8+ and CD4+ T cell responses was reported.

Some clones are missing from TCRdb's copy, which holds only in-frame ones; the method was immunoSEQ multiplex PCR. Here the sample spans about 350,000 clones, about 85% being singletons. The starting material was peripheral blood, obtained in a trial of Ad26.COV2.S vaccine versus placebo. The chain combines TRBV3-1 (or the pseudogene TRBV3-2) with TRBJ2-7; 10 bases are a match to TRBD1. This clonotype was obtained from a person aged 18-60 years who received the Ad26.COV2.S COVID-19 vaccine or a placebo. This chain's CDR3 is CASSPGTGVVWQYF. The CDR3 region has the DNA TGTGCCAGCAGCCCCGGGACAGGGGTCGTCTGGCAGTACTTC.